The present entry profiles one T cell receptor (beta chain) with its context. In the source study's methods: It was from reference gene primer amplification that nucleated cell counts were estimated. Only in-frame clones appear in the TCRdb table, and some are missing; sequencing was by immunoSEQ multiplex PCR. V and J calls and clone size are copied from that table; D and trimming were computed from the DNA. The data contain under 85,000 clones, 85% of them singletons. Germline V CDR1 and CDR2: GTSNPN, SVGIG (reference sequence). V lost 3 bases, J lost 6 bases, and 12 bases lay in between. CDR3 length: 13 residues. The data stem from a study of blood T cell repertoires in COVID-19. Study background: The study drew acute and convalescent COVID-19 samples from the United States, Italy and Spain. Nucleic acid was either cDNA or gDNA, and it came from T cells, B-cell-depleted T cells, or PBMCs.

The receptor was derived from a man older than 75 with acute or convalescent COVID-19. The chain couples TRBV30 to TRBJ1-5; tentatively, D is TRBD1 (6 bases). The specimen sequenced was peripheral blood. The CDR3 bases are TGTGCCTGGAGCAAACAGGGTGGTCAGCCCCAGCATTTT. Translated: CAWSKQGGQPQHF.